The clone carrying this T cell receptor (beta chain) was seen more than once but under ten times. Germline values: CDR1 SGHTA, CDR2 FQGNSA. V dropped 8 bases and J dropped 8; count of bases not matched to a gene: 11. The CDR3 length is 14 residues. Authors' processing steps: Estimates of nucleated cell counts were drawn from the amplification of reference gene primers. TCRdb's table, derived via immunoSEQ multiplex PCR, lists solely in-frame clones and lacks some. V and J calls and clone size are those listed in that table; D and trimming were worked out from the DNA. The sample includes roughly 140,000 clones, about nine tenths of them seen just once. This specimen comes from a study of blood T cell repertoires in COVID-19. Turning to the study itself: Specimens from acute and convalescent COVID-19 originated in the United States, Italy and Spain.

The TCR comes from a man aged 45-65 years with active or convalescent COVID-19. This rearrangement joins TRBV7-2 to TRBJ1-2, with 10 bases lining up with TRBD1. Sequences were obtained from peripheral blood. CDR3 bases: TGTGCCAGCGCCACTAACGACAGGGGGCAGGGCTACACCTTC. This gives the protein CASATNDRGQGYTF.